This note documents a single TCR beta chain sequence. This clonotype appeared a few times. Its antigen remains undetermined. No per-base quality is available; no much larger clone lies one base away. The source of the sample is a study of T cells after yellow fever vaccination (dated by TCRdb to about 2019). The study in broad terms: The SMART-Seq v4 Ultra Low Input RNA kit was used to prepare libraries from fractions with low cell numbers. To follow T-cell clones before and after both primary and booster YFV17D yellow fever vaccination, bulk TCR alpha and beta repertoires underwent longitudinal sequencing. Two healthy male donors made up the cohort, one aged 18 to 29 years and the other aged 30 to 40 years. Blood was drawn at multiple timepoints before and after primary and secondary immunization, with bulk PBMC replicates and cell subsets isolated. Results and caveats for the whole study, not just this receptor: A small share of clonotypes occurred in both CD4 and CD8 compartments, likely arising from convergent recombination. Computational filtering was needed because FACS-sorted repertoires could contain abundant contaminating clonotypes from the bulk population. Because only a couple of donors were included in the study, the extent to which the findings can be generalized is limited. Compared with the primary T-cell response, the secondary T-cell response was faster but weaker, reaching its peak on day 5 rather than on day 15. After the booster, most clones that had expanded after primary vaccination were detected again (around 96% of CD4 and under 90% of CD8), suggesting broad maintenance of memory.

These reads were obtained on an Illumina NovaSeq 6000. TCR cDNA was synthesized by 5'RACE template switching, through which a universal primer site and unique molecular identifiers were introduced. Priming for cDNA synthesis came from both the TCR alpha and TCR beta constant segments. Library amplification involved two PCR steps, and the second step added sample barcodes and sequencing adapters. Libraries were sequenced on Illumina HiSeq 2500 (2x100 bp) or NovaSeq (2x150 bp). The original methods were these. MIGEC was used to demultiplex reads and collapse the reads into UMI consensus sequences, and MiXCR was used for V(D)J alignment. Vaccine-responding clonotypes were defined with edgeR using replicate PBMC samples, requiring FDR below 0.01 and a log2 fold change above 5 up to day 15. Each bulk clonotype received a CD4 or CD8 identity based on whether the sequenced CD4 or CD8 repertoire contained that clonotype at higher abundance. TCRdb reworked the public reads: Q25 trimming with fastp, MiXCR clone assembly, productive beta chains retained. Rows are combined by CDR3 protein, so each entry shows the most common genes and DNA. These V and J calls rely on TCRdb rather than the paper's analysis. Across this sample there are hundreds of thousands of distinct CDR3 sequences, with 18% seen only once. Roughly 19% of the sample is in the top ten clones.

Read against the paper, the sample's treatment or condition label means: live attenuated yellow fever vaccine strain. At each blood-draw timepoint, two biological replicates of bulk PBMCs were obtained. A standard Ficoll-Paque protocol was used to isolate PBMCs from peripheral blood. TriZol was used to extract RNA from bulk PBMCs, CD4 and CD8 fractions, and dextramer-positive and dextramer-negative fractions. The germline V gene specifies SGHVS as CDR1 and FNYEAQ as CDR2. Its CDR3 holds 14 amino acids, cysteine through phenylalanine. Left in the record is the CDR3 DNA by itself, 42 bases read in frame from the first base. V is pared back by 5 bases and J by 3 bases, with 11 bases lying between the germline termini.

The sequence was collected from a man between 18 and 35 years old who received the YFV17D yellow fever vaccine. Recombination joined TRBV7-6 with TRBJ2-1; no D gene is confidently identified. The specimen comprised PBMCs, sampled before the yellow fever booster vaccination. CDR3 reads: CASSQEAGYNEQFF. The base sequence is TGTGCCAGCAGCCAAGAGGCAGGCTACAATGAGCAGTTCTTC.